One sample yielded the 3 T cell receptor beta chains listed below, sequenced in a study of blood T cells in healthy people across ages (dated by TCRdb to the mid-2010s). The method behind the library was 5' RACE. The listed sequencing device is Illumina HiSeq 2500. A second PCR of about 7 to 12 cycles was run with a J-beta primer mix and a sample-barcoded 5' primer. TCRdb reprocessed the public reads (quality trimming at Q25 with fastp, clone calling with MiXCR) and kept in-frame beta chains. Entries are consolidated by CDR3 protein sequence, retaining the most common genes and DNA. Here the sample has about 640,000 distinct CDR3 sequences; about 54% occur a single time. More than 35% of the sample is taken by the ten largest. The sequenced material came from blood. The receptors stem from a man aged 60 to 75 in good health.

V is TRBV4-1 and J is TRBJ2-1; possibly TRBD1 or TRBD2 for D (5 bases each). Germline V gives CDR1 MGHRA, CDR2 YSYEKL. Trimming left V 0 bases short and J 10 bases short, with 16 bases between. The CDR3 runs to 15 residues. CDR3 protein: CASSQDGDRAGEQFF. DNA of the CDR3: TGCGCCAGCAGCCAAGATGGGGACCGGGCGGGCGAGCAGTTCTTC.

The CDR3 sequence is CSVEGISPDTQYF. In DNA form, the CDR3 reads TGCAGCGTTGAGGGGATTAGTCCAGATACGCAGTATTTT. The rearrangement links TRBV29-1 to TRBJ2-3; D unresolved. Germline V gives CDR1 SQVTM, CDR2 ANQGSEA. Trimming removed 3 bases at V and 4 bases at J, with 11 bases between. CDR3 length: 13 residues.

The chain uses TRBV20-1 and TRBJ2-6; D is unclear. The germline CDR1 and CDR2 sequences are DFQATT and SNEGSKA (reference sequence). This CDR3 contains 16 residues. The V end lost 1 base, the J end lost 1 base, and 11 bases lay between the germline ends. CDR3 coding DNA: TGCAGTGCTAGAGGGGCAGAAAGATCTGGGGCCAACGTCCTGACTTTC. Residues: CSARGAERSGANVLTF.